The 11 T cell receptor beta chains given below trace back to one sample, sequenced in a study of cytomegalovirus exposure and HLA in healthy donors. Vbeta (60) and Jbeta (13) primers were used in the PCR. TCRdb keeps only in-frame clones here, not all; method: immunoSEQ multiplex PCR. The repertoire holds around 180,000 clones, with about four fifths as singletons. The specimen was PBMCs. These receptors originate from a male donor in good health and CMV-seronegative.

The chain has TRBV28 and TRBJ1-1, with 8 nucleotides matching TRBD1. V dropped 1 base and J dropped 11; count of bases not matched to a gene: 12. The CDR3 extends over 15 amino acids. The germline CDR1 and CDR2 sequences are MDHEN and SYDVKM. The CDR3 coding sequence is TGTGCCAGCAGTTTATTTGCAGGGGGCGCAAATTTGGCTTTCTTT. Translated: CASSLFAGGANLAFF.

This chain joins TRBV14 and TRBJ2-3; D uncertain. The CDR3 contains 16 residues. V was clipped by 0 bases and J by 0 bases, with 10 bases between them. CDR1 and CDR2 from the germline V gene are SGHDN and FVKESK. In nucleotides, the CDR3 is TGTGCCAGCAGCCAAGAGCCAGGCACTAGCACAGATACGCAGTATTTT. Protein: CASSQEPGTSTDTQYF.

This clone was seen a few times. The chain combines TRBV27 with TRBJ1-5; a weak D match, TRBD1 (5 bases). V shed 4 bases and J shed 9 bases, with 13 bases lying between them. Germline CDR1 reads MNHEY; CDR2 reads SMNVEV (reference sequence). The CDR3 sequence is 13 residues long. DNA for the CDR3: TGTGCCAGCAGTTCCTGGGGCGGTCGGCCCCAGCATTTT. Residues: CASSSWGGRPQHF.

The V gene is TRBV11-2, the J gene TRBJ2-2, with 8 bases that match TRBD1. J was trimmed by 7 bases and V by 3 bases; bases with no gene match: 10. Germline V CDR1 and CDR2: SGHAT, FQNNGV. The CDR3 is 16 residues long. CDR3 in amino acids: CASSFRGYRGSGELFF. CDR3 DNA sequence: TGTGCCAGCAGCTTTCGAGGCTACAGGGGGAGCGGGGAGCTGTTTTTT.

J is TRBJ2-1 and V is TRBV19, with 7 nucleotides matching TRBD2. Germline CDR1 reads LNHDA; CDR2 reads SQIVND (reference sequence). CDR3 size: 15 residues. J lost 2 bases, V lost 5 bases, and 6 bases had no gene match. Written as DNA, the CDR3 is TGTGCCAGTAGTCCAAGGGGAGGGACCTACAATGAGCAGTTCTTC. This codes for CASSPRGGTYNEQFF. Full variable domain (rest looked up from reference TRBV19 and TRBJ2-1): DGGITQSPKYLFRKEGQNVTLSCEQNLNHDAMYWYRQDPGQGLRLIYYSQIVNDFQKGDIAEGYSVSREKKESFPLTVTSAQKNPTAFYLCASSPRGGTYNEQFFGPGTRLTVL.

V gene TRBV9 combines with J gene TRBJ2-1, with D possibly matching TRBD2 (5 bases). Germline V gene data show CDR1 as SGDLS and CDR2 as YYNGEE. Trimming took off 3 bases at V and 0 bases at J, with 10 bases between the two ends. The CDR3 has 15 residues. CDR3 sequence (DNA): TGTGCCAGCAGCGGGGAGCTGTTCTCCTACAATGAGCAGTTCTTC. Amino acid sequence: CASSGELFSYNEQFF.

The rearrangement links TRBV6-1 to TRBJ2-2, with 8 positions matching TRBD2. Germline CDR1 and CDR2: MNHNS and SASEGT. Trimming removed 11 bases from V and 0 bases from J; junction bases left unmatched: 8. This CDR3 region has 15 residues. The CDR3 sequence is CALERGRPNTGELFF. CDR3 DNA sequence: TGTGCCCTAGAGCGCGGGAGGCCGAACACCGGGGAGCTGTTTTTT.

The chain carries TRBV5-1 and TRBJ2-7; possible D gene TRBD2, 5 bases. V was cut by 0 bases and J by 1 base, with 11 bases left in between. The CDR3 runs 15 residues. Germline values: CDR1 SGHRS, CDR2 YFSETQ. The CDR3 protein is CASSLEPSKSYEQYF. The CDR3 DNA sequence: TGCGCCAGCAGCTTGGAACCTAGCAAATCCTACGAGCAGTACTTC. The full variable domain, completed using reference TRBV5-1 and TRBJ2-7, is KAGVTQTPRYLIKTRGQQVTLSCSPISGHRSVSWYQQTPGQGLQFLFEYFSETQRNKGNFPGRFSGRQFSNSRSEMNVSTLELGDSALYLCASSLEPSKSYEQYFGPGTRLTVT.

The V call is TRBV6-6, the J call TRBJ2-7; D gene uncertain. The CDR3 totals 15 residues. Per germline, CDR1 MNHNY and CDR2 SVGAGI (reference sequence). Trimming took off 6 bases at V and 0 bases at J, with 15 bases between the two ends. CDR3 loop: CASRPTSPSSYEQYF. The CDR3, as DNA: TGTGCCAGCAGGCCTACAAGTCCTAGCTCCTACGAGCAGTACTTC.

CDR3 coding DNA: TGTGCCAGCAGCTTGCGGGGGGGGCCTGGTAATGAGCAGTTCTTC. It yields the protein CASSLRGGPGNEQFF. The chain has TRBV5-4 and TRBJ2-1; 8 nucleotides agree with TRBD2. The junction had 7 bases not matched to a gene; V was cut back by 1 base and J by 7 bases. CDR1 and CDR2 (germline): SGHNT, YYREEE (reference sequence). This CDR3 comprises 15 residues.

This chain links TRBV5-4 with TRBJ2-7; D possibly corresponds to TRBD2 (6 bases). V lost 1 base to trimming and J lost 2 bases, with 10 bases between them. The CDR3 loop spans 14 amino acids. CDR1 is SGHNT, CDR2 YYREEE, per germline (reference sequence). CDR3 amino acids: CASSLSGGTYEQYF. CDR3 nucleotide sequence: TGTGCCAGCAGCTTGTCTGGCGGGACCTACGAGCAGTACTTC.